This is a list of T cell receptor beta chains from one sample in a study of blood T cell repertoires in COVID-19. Clones were sequenced by immunoSEQ multiplex PCR, and TCRdb holds only the in-frame ones, with some missing. The sample has tens of thousands of clones, approximately 70% seen once; the top ten hold about 9%. Sequencing was performed on peripheral blood. These receptors were taken from a woman between 65 and 79 years old with acute or convalescent COVID-19. CDR3s include the opening cysteine and the closing phenylalanine or tryptophan.

v_call	j_call	cdr3_aa
TRBV6-5	TRBJ1-1	CASSPPRIGNTEAFF
TRBV11-3	TRBJ2-3	CASRAAGRADTQYF
TRBV28	TRBJ2-1	CASGPLNEQFF
TRBV9	TRBJ2-1	CASSPRIIAGSSYNEQFF
TRBV4-3	TRBJ1-1	CASSQLAANTEAFF
TRBV21-1	TRBJ1-2	CASSKYRGMCLYGYTF
TRBV7-2	TRBJ2-7	CASSLAVAGTLYEQYF
TRBV7-3	TRBJ2-1	CASSPSRVSYNEQFF
TRBV5-1	TRBJ1-2	CASSLQTVYGYTF
TRBV7-8	TRBJ1-5	CASSPGTGGQSNQPQHF
TRBV6-2/TRBV6-3	TRBJ1-2	CASSSDRKGGYTF
TRBV5-1	TRBJ1-1	CASSRTGGSTEAFF
TRBV4-1	TRBJ2-1	CASSLPGGESVKFF
TRBV29-1	TRBJ1-1	CSVEGGQGNTEAFF
TRBV6-5	TRBJ2-7	CASIQGTGGKNEQYF
TRBV6-4	TRBJ2-7	CASSASGGAYEQYF
TRBV4-1	TRBJ1-2	CASSQGLVWGGGYTF